One sample yielded the 2 T cell receptor beta chains listed below, sequenced in a study of shared clonotypes between healthy human individuals. This table comes from immunoSEQ multiplex PCR, and its TCRdb copy is limited to in-frame clones, with some not included. The data contain roughly 2,300,000 clones, less than 95% of them seen just once; the ten biggest clones take up 0.3% to 0.4%. The sample was naive CD4+ T cells from PBMCs. Subset reported: CD45RA+ positively selected. Source of these receptors: a man younger than 30 in good health. Some clones in this sample may be carry-over from other donors' samples.

The V gene is TRBV6-5, the J gene TRBJ2-3; 11 bases line up with TRBD1. The CDR3 loop spans 14 amino acids. Germline CDR1 is MNHEY and CDR2 is SVGAGI. V lost 8 bases to trimming and J lost 3 bases; unmatched junction nucleotides: 4. CDR3 residues: CASQRDRGTDTQYF. The CDR3 nucleotides are TGTGCCAGCCAACGGGACAGGGGGACAGATACGCAGTATTTT.

The chain recombines TRBV9 with TRBJ2-5; 7 positions agree with TRBD2. V was clipped by 4 bases and J by 1 base; unmatched bases: 7. Germline loops: CDR1 SGDLS, CDR2 YYNGEE. The CDR3 is 15 amino acids. The CDR3 sequence: CASSIWGEGQETQYF. CDR3 coding DNA: TGTGCCAGCAGCATTTGGGGGGAGGGCCAAGAGACCCAGTACTTC. The whole variable domain, filled in from reference TRBV9 and TRBJ2-5, reads DSGVTQTPKHLITATGQRVTLRCSPRSGDLSVYWYQQSLDQGLQFLIQYYNGEERAKGNILERFSAQQFPDLHSELNLSSLELGDSALYFCASSIWGEGQETQYFGPGTRLLVL.